A selection of T cell receptor beta chains follows, all from one sample in a study of high-grade serous ovarian cancer treatment subgroups. Generated by immunoSEQ multiplex PCR, the TCRdb table keeps only in-frame clones and is missing some. Among roughly 1,100 clones listed, approximately 67% were seen once. Material for sequencing was tumor tissue. The receptors here all came from a human donor with high-grade serous ovarian cancer. CDR3s include the opening cysteine and the closing phenylalanine or tryptophan. A D gene is named only where the DNA matches it firmly. Some rows have no size entry. The others give once, few or many, or a class for an expanded clone.

>NA|TRBV27|NA|TRBJ1-1
CASIPRQGSEAFF
TGTGCCAGCATACCAAGGCAGGGATCTGAAGCTTTCTTT
>NA|TRBV14|TRBD1|TRBJ2-7
CASSSTLGTGIYEQYF
TGTGCCAGCAGCTCCACTCTCGGGACAGGGATCTACGAGCAGTACTTC
>few|TRBV11-2|TRBD1|TRBJ2-1
CASSLGQSSYNEQFF
TGTGCCAGCAGCTTGGGACAGAGCTCCTACAATGAGCAGTTCTTC
>NA|TRBV7-8|NA|TRBJ2-1
CASSLSATAYNEQFF
TGTGCCAGCAGCTTATCTGCGACAGCTTACAATGAGCAGTTCTTC
>few|TRBV7-6|TRBD1|TRBJ1-6
CASSLVPPGQGSNSPLHF
TGTGCCAGCAGCTTAGTACCCCCGGGACAGGGGTCCAATTCACCCCTCCACTTT
>NA|TRBV6-5|NA|TRBJ1-2
CASSYGRGSNYGYTF
TGTGCCAGCAGTTACGGCCGGGGCTCTAACTATGGCTACACCTTC
>NA|TRBV19|NA|TRBJ2-7
CASSMSQFYEQYF
TGTGCCAGTAGTATGAGTCAGTTCTACGAGCAGTACTTC
>NA|TRBV11-2|TRBD2|TRBJ2-7
CASSPNLAGPYEEQYF
TGTGCCAGCAGCCCGAACCTAGCGGGGCCCTACGAGGAGCAGTACTTC
>NA|TRBV6-5|NA|TRBJ1-4
CASSHQPGLNEKLFF
TGTGCCAGCAGTCACCAACCCGGACTTAATGAAAAACTGTTTTTT
>NA|TRBV29-1|TRBD1|TRBJ2-5
CSVERAGGAKTQYF
TGCAGCGTTGAAAGGGCAGGGGGCGCGAAGACCCAGTACTTC
>NA|TRBV6-5|TRBD1|TRBJ2-7
CASSYSGQGHYEQYF
TGTGCCAGCAGTTACTCCGGACAGGGACACTACGAGCAGTACTTC
>NA|TRBV11-2|NA|TRBJ2-7
CASSPYTGTYYEQYF
TGTGCCAGCAGCCCCTACACAGGGACCTACTACGAGCAGTACTTC
>NA|TRBV7-9|NA|TRBJ2-5
CASSHPGGRGETQYF
TGTGCCAGCAGCCACCCCGGCGGGCGCGGGGAGACCCAGTACTTC
>NA|TRBV5-5|NA|TRBJ2-1
CASTDREAGAYNEQFF
TGTGCCAGCACGGATAGGGAGGCGGGGGCATACAATGAGCAGTTCTTC
>NA|TRBV29-1|NA|TRBJ2-2
CSAPGPYTGELFF
TGCAGCGCCCCCGGACCATACACCGGGGAGCTGTTTTTT
>NA|TRBV30|NA|TRBJ2-6
CAWSAPGVAGANVLTF
TGTGCCTGGAGTGCCCCTGGGGTGGCTGGGGCCAACGTCCTGACTTTC
>NA|TRBV7-2|TRBD2|TRBJ2-3
CASSNSGGTDTQYF
TGTGCCAGCAGCAATAGCGGGGGCACAGATACGCAGTATTTT
>NA|TRBV9|NA|TRBJ2-3
CASSVVGGWRGTSTDTQYF
TGTGCCAGCAGCGTAGTGGGGGGCTGGAGAGGGACTAGCACAGATACGCAGTATTTT
>few|TRBV11-3|TRBD2|TRBJ2-3
CASSSWTSGGISDTQYF
TGTGCCAGCAGCTCCTGGACTAGCGGGGGGATATCAGATACGCAGTATTTT
>NA|TRBV18|TRBD1|TRBJ2-2
CASSALPPGQGNLRGELFF
TGTGCCAGCTCAGCTCTGCCGCCGGGACAGGGGAATTTACGAGGGGAGCTGTTTTTT
>few|TRBV11-1|TRBD2|TRBJ2-1
CASSRSGGYYNEQFF
TGTGCCAGCAGCCGTAGCGGGGGGTACTACAATGAGCAGTTCTTC
>once|TRBV5-5|NA|TRBJ2-6
CASSFLLAQSRANVLTF
TGTGCCAGCTCGTTTCTTCTCGCACAAAGTCGGGCCAACGTCCTGACTTTC
>few|TRBV27|TRBD2|TRBJ2-1
CASSSGRLAGDNEQFF
TGTGCCAGCAGTTCCGGGCGGTTAGCGGGGGACAATGAGCAGTTCTTC
>NA|TRBV10-3|NA|TRBJ1-2
CAITSPGSDGYTF
TGTGCCATCACTTCCCCCGGGTCAGATGGCTACACCTTC
>few|TRBV7-6|NA|TRBJ1-1
CASSLDSFTEAFF
TGTGCCAGCAGCTTGGACAGCTTTACTGAAGCTTTCTTT
>large|TRBV7-2|NA|TRBJ1-1
CASSIIGGGTEAFF
TGTGCCAGCAGCATAATTGGCGGCGGAACTGAAGCTTTCTTT
>NA|TRBV25-1|TRBD2|TRBJ2-3
CASSQSGQPGLAKDTQYF
TGTGCCAGCAGTCAATCCGGACAGCCCGGACTAGCAAAAGATACGCAGTATTTT
>few|TRBV5-1|NA|TRBJ1-5
CASSSDGYQPQHF
TGCGCCAGCAGCTCCGACGGTTATCAGCCCCAGCATTTT
>NA|TRBV7-7|NA|TRBJ1-2
CASMHRDVGGYGYTF
TGTGCCAGCATGCACAGGGACGTTGGCGGCTATGGCTACACCTTC
>NA|TRBV7-8|NA|TRBJ2-7
CASSPGPSNHNEQYF
TGTGCCAGCAGCCCAGGACCGTCAAACCACAACGAGCAGTACTTC
>NA|TRBV15|NA|TRBJ1-1
CATSRDRAMNTEAFF
TGTGCCACCAGCAGAGATCGGGCGATGAACACTGAAGCTTTCTTT
>few|TRBV2|TRBD1|TRBJ1-2
CASSPSTGGVNYGYTF
TGTGCCAGCAGTCCATCCACAGGGGGCGTCAACTATGGCTACACCTTC
>NA|TRBV11-1|NA|TRBJ1-1
CASSPRTAEAFF
TGTGCCAGCAGCCCAAGGACAGCTGAAGCTTTCTTT
>NA|TRBV11-2|NA|TRBJ2-7
CASSLDLWSYEQYF
TGTGCCAGCAGCTTAGATCTCTGGAGCTACGAGCAGTACTTC
>NA|TRBV6-1|TRBD2|TRBJ2-1
CASSGGLAAYNEQFF
TGTGCCAGCAGTGGGGGACTAGCGGCGTACAATGAGCAGTTCTTC
>NA|TRBV6-5|NA|TRBJ2-3
CASSYSSPADTQYF
TGTGCCAGCAGTTACTCCTCCCCAGCGGATACGCAGTATTTT
>NA|TRBV6-1|NA|TRBJ1-1
CASSASWSTEAFF
TGTGCCAGCAGTGCGAGCTGGAGCACTGAAGCTTTCTTT
>NA|TRBV6-1|TRBD1|TRBJ1-2
CASTRTGPGYGYTF
TGTGCCAGCACCCGGACAGGTCCCGGCTATGGCTACACCTTC
>NA|TRBV18|TRBD1|TRBJ2-5
CASSSTGGETQYF
TGTGCCAGCTCATCGACAGGGGGAGAGACCCAGTACTTC
>NA|TRBV28|TRBD1|TRBJ2-7
CASAPLRDRSSYEQYF
TGTGCCAGCGCCCCTCTTCGGGACAGGAGCTCCTACGAGCAGTACTTC
>large|TRBV18|TRBD2|TRBJ2-2
CASSPGTSGGELFF
TGTGCCAGCTCACCCGGGACTAGTGGCGGGGAGCTGTTTTTT
>large|TRBV7-9|NA|TRBJ2-7
CASSLDQGPYEQYF
TGTGCCAGCAGCTTAGACCAGGGACCCTACGAGCAGTACTTC
>few|TRBV27|TRBD2|TRBJ2-3
CASSLGRLAGTDTQYF
TGTGCCAGCAGTTTAGGGAGGCTAGCGGGCACAGATACGCAGTATTTT
>NA|TRBV11-2|NA|TRBJ1-6
CASSLGVSISPLHF
TGTGCCAGCAGCTTAGGGGTCTCAATTTCACCCCTCCACTTT
>few|TRBV6-4|NA|TRBJ2-1
CASREDSSSYNEQFF
TGTGCCAGCCGAGAGGACAGTAGCTCCTACAATGAGCAGTTCTTC
>NA|TRBV5-8|NA|TRBJ2-1
CASTVQGSSYNEQFF
TGTGCCAGCACTGTACAGGGAAGCTCCTACAATGAGCAGTTCTTC
>NA|TRBV6-1|NA|TRBJ1-1
CANSASWSTEAFF
TGTGCCAACAGTGCGAGCTGGAGCACTGAAGCTTTCTTT
>few|TRBV21-1|NA|TRBJ1-2
CASSTKGPRGGYTF
TGTGCCAGCAGCACGAAGGGGCCCAGAGGGGGCTACACCTTC
>NA|TRBV19|TRBD1|TRBJ1-1
CASNSGTGGRNTEAFF
TGTGCCAGTAACTCCGGGACAGGGGGCCGGAACACTGAAGCTTTCTTT
>NA|TRBV2|NA|TRBJ1-1
CASSELANTEAFF
TGTGCCAGCAGTGAACTGGCCAACACTGAAGCTTTCTTT
>NA|TRBV7-9|TRBD2|TRBJ2-7
CASSSFREGAYEQYF
TGTGCCAGCAGCTCCTTCCGGGAGGGGGCCTACGAGCAGTACTTC
>NA|TRBV11-3|TRBD1|TRBJ2-1
CASSKGQDNEQFF
TGTGCCAGCAGCAAAGGACAGGACAATGAGCAGTTCTTC
>NA|TRBV19|NA|TRBJ2-2
CASRVDRAGTGELFF
TGTGCCAGCCGTGTCGACAGGGCGGGGACCGGGGAGCTGTTTTTT
>NA|TRBV7-2|TRBD1|TRBJ1-1
CASSSGGTEAFF
TGTGCCAGCAGCTCAGGGGGGACTGAAGCTTTCTTT
>NA|TRBV4-1|TRBD1|TRBJ2-7
CASSQDWGQGLTYEQYF
TGCGCCAGCAGCCAAGATTGGGGACAGGGGCTAACCTACGAGCAGTACTTC
>few|TRBV29-1|NA|TRBJ2-3
CSVEIRDTDTQYF
TGCAGCGTTGAGATAAGGGACACAGATACGCAGTATTTT
>NA|TRBV6-5|TRBD1|TRBJ2-7
CASSYQGAYEQYF
TGTGCCAGCAGTTACCAGGGGGCATACGAGCAGTACTTC
>NA|TRBV28|TRBD1|TRBJ1-5
CASSGTGRGNQPQHF
TGTGCCAGCAGTGGGACAGGGAGGGGCAATCAGCCCCAGCATTTT
>few|TRBV18|NA|TRBJ2-3
CASSPANSLHTDTQYF
TGTGCCAGCTCACCAGCAAACAGCCTCCACACAGATACGCAGTATTTT